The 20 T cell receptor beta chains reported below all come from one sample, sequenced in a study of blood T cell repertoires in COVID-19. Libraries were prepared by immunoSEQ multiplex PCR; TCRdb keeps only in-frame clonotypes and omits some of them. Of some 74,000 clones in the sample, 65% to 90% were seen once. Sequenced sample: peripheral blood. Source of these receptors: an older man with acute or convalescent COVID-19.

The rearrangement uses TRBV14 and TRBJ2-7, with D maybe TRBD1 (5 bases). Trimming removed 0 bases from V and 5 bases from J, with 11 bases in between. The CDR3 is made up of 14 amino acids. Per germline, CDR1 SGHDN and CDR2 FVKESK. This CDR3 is CASSQERRGDEQYF. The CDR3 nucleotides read TGTGCCAGCAGCCAAGAACGAAGGGGCGACGAGCAGTACTTC.

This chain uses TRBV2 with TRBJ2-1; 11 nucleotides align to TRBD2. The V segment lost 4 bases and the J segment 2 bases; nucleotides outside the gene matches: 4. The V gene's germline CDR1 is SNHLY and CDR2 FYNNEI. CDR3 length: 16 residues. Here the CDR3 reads CASSATSGVTYNEQFF. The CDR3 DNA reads TGTGCCAGCAGTGCGACTAGCGGGGTAACCTACAATGAGCAGTTCTTC.

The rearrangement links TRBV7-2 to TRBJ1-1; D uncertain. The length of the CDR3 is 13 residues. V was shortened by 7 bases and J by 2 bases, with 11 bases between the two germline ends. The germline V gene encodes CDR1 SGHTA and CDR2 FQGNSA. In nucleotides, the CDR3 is TGTGCCAGCACTCGTGGCTCCAACACTGAAGCTTTCTTT. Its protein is CASTRGSNTEAFF.

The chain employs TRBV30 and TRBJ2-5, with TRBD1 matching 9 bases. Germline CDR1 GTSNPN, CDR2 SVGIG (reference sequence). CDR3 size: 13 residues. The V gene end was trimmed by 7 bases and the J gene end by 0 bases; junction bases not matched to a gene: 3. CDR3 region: CALDRGHQETQYF. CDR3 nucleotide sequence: TGTGCCTTGGACAGGGGCCACCAAGAGACCCAGTACTTC.

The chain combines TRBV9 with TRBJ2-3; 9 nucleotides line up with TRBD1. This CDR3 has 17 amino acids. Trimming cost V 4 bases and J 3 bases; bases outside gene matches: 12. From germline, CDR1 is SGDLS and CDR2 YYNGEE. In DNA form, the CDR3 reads TGTGCCAGCAGCTCAAGACCCGGGACAGGGTTTACAGATACGCAGTATTTT. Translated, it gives CASSSRPGTGFTDTQYF. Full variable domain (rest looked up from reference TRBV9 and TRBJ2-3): DSGVTQTPKHLITATGQRVTLRCSPRSGDLSVYWYQQSLDQGLQFLIQYYNGEERAKGNILERFSAQQFPDLHSELNLSSLELGDSALYFCASSSRPGTGFTDTQYFGPGTRLTVL.

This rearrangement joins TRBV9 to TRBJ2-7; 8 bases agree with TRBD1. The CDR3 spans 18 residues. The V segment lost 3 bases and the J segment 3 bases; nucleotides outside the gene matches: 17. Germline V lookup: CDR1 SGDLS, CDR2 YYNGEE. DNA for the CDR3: TGTGCCAGCAGCGGACGAGTGTTCCCTGGACAGGGATTCTACGAGCAGTACTTC. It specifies CASSGRVFPGQGFYEQYF.

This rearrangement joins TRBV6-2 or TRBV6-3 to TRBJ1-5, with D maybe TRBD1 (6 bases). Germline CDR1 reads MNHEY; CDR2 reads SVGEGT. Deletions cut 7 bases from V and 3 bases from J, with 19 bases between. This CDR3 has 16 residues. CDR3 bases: TGTGCCAGCACCCCTCAGGGGAGGGGAGACAATCAGCCCCAGCATTTT. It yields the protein CASTPQGRGDNQPQHF.

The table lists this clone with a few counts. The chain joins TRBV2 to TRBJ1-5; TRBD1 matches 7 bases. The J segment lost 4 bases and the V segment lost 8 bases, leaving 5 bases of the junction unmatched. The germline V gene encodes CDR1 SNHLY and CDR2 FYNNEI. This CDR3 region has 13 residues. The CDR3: CASLRDRNQPQHF. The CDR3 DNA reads TGTGCCAGCCTCCGGGACAGAAATCAGCCCCAGCATTTT.

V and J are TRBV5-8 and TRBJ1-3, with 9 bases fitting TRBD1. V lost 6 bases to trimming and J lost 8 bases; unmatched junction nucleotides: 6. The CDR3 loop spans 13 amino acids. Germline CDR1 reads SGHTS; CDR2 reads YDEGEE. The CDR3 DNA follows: TGTGCCAGCACCCCAAACAGGGGGCACACCATATATTTT. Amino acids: CASTPNRGHTIYF.

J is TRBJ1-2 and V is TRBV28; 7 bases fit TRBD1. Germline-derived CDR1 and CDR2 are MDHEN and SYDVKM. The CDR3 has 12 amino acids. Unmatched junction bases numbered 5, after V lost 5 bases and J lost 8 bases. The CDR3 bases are TGTGCCAGCAGTCGCGGACAGGCGGGCTACACCTTC. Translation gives CASSRGQAGYTF.

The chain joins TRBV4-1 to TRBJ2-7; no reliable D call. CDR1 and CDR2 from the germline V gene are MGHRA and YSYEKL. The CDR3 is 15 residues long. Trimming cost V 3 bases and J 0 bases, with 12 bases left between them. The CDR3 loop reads CASSQLAGLSYEQYF. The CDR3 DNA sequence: TGCGCCAGCAGCCAGCTGGCTGGGCTCTCCTACGAGCAGTACTTC.

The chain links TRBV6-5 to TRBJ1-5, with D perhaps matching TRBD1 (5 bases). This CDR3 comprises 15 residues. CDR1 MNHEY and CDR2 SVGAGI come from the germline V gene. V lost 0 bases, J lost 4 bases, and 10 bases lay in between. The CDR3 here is CASSYSWQGNQPQHF. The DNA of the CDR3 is TGTGCCAGCAGTTACTCGTGGCAGGGAAATCAGCCCCAGCATTTT.

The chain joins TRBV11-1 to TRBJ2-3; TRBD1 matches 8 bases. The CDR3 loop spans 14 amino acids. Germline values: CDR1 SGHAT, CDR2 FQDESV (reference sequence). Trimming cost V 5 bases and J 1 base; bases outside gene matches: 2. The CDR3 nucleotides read TGTGCCAGCAGCCTGACAGGGGGCACAGATACGCAGTATTTT. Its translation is CASSLTGGTDTQYF.

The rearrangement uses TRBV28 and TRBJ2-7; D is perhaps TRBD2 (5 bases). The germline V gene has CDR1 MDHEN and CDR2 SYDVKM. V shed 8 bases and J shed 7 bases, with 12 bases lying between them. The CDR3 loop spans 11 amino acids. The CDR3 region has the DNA TGTGCCAGCTTCAGAGGGAATGAGCAGTACTTC. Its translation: CASFRGNEQYF.

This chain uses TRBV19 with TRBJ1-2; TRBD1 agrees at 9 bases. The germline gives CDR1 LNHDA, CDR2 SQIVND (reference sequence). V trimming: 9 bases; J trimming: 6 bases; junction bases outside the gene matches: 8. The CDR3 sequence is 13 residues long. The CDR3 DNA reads TGTGCCAGCCAGGGACAGGGTCACGATGGCTACACCTTC. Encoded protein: CASQGQGHDGYTF.

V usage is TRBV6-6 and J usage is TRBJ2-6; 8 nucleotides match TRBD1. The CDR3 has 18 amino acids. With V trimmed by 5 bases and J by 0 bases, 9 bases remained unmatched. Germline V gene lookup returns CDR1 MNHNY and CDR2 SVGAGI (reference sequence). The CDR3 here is CASSPWQGASSGANVLTF. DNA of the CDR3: TGTGCCAGCAGTCCCTGGCAGGGGGCGAGCTCTGGGGCCAACGTCCTGACTTTC.

The CDR3 nucleotides read TGCGCCAGCAGCCCGACAGGAAACTATGGCTACACCTTC. Its translation is CASSPTGNYGYTF. V is TRBV5-1 and J is TRBJ1-2; possibly TRBD1 for D (6 bases). Between the trimmed V and J ends, which lost 4 bases and 2 bases, there was a span of 9 bases. The CDR3 consists of 13 residues. The V gene's germline CDR1 is SGHRS and CDR2 YFSETQ. Based on the CDR3 plus reference TRBV5-1 and TRBJ1-2, the full variable domain is KAGVTQTPRYLIKTRGQQVTLSCSPISGHRSVSWYQQTPGQGLQFLFEYFSETQRNKGNFPGRFSGRQFSNSRSEMNVSTLELGDSALYLCASSPTGNYGYTFGSGTRLTVV.

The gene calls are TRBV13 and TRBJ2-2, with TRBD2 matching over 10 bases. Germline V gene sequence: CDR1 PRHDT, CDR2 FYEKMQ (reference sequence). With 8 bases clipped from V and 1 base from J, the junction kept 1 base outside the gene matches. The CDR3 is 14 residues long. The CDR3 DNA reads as TGTGCCAGCTCTAGCGGGGGGAACACCGGGGAGCTGTTTTTT. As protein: CASSSGGNTGELFF. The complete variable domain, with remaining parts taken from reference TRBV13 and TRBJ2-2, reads AAGVIQSPRHLIKEKRETATLKCYPIPRHDTVYWYQQGPGQDPQFLISFYEKMQSDKGSIPDRFSAQQFSDYHSELNMSSLELGDSALYFCASSSGGNTGELFFGEGSRLTVL.

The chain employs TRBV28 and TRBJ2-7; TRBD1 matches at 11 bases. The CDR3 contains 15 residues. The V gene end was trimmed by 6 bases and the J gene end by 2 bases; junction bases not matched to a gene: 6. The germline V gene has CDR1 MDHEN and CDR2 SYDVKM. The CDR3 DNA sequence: TGTGCCAGCAGACGGACAGGGGGCCTCGCCTACGAGCAGTACTTC. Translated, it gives CASRRTGGLAYEQYF.

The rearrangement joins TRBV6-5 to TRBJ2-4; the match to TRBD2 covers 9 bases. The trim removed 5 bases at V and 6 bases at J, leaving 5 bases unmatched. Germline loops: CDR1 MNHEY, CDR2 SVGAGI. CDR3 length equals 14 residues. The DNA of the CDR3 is TGTGCCAGCAGTAAGCGGGAGGTTGGAAACATTCAGTACTTC. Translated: CASSKREVGNIQYF.